Sequencing of this T cell receptor (beta chain) was carried out in a study of T-cell memory formation after mild COVID-19. Across the whole study: Across donors, TCR clusters were largely donor specific.

TCRdb independently ran MiXCR on the 5' RACE reads; one entry per CDR3 protein. The sample consists of over 350,000 distinct CDR3 sequences, about 17% of them appearing once. After removal of 6 bases from V and 0 bases from J, the junction contained 5 bases not matched to a gene. Germline assignment: CDR1 SGHTA and CDR2 FQGNSA. CDR3 size: 14 residues. This clonotype was seen a few times. The V gene is TRBV7-2, the J gene TRBJ2-7, with TRBD2 matching 7 bases. This TCR came from a man aged 18 to 35 who had mild COVID-19 (a few samples of this study predate the infection). Cell type and time point are not known. The sample comprised PBMCs or a T cell subset sorted from them (not recorded which). CDR3 DNA: TGTGCCAGCAGTTCGGGGGGTAACTCCTACGAGCAGTACTTC. It encodes CASSSGGNSYEQYF.